The rows below give T cell receptor beta chains drawn from one sample of a study of T cell responses to AZD1222 COVID-19 vaccine. Some clones are missing from TCRdb's copy, which holds only in-frame ones; the method was immunoSEQ multiplex PCR. This sample has over 95,000 clones, with approximately 88% found just once. The sequencing used peripheral blood, collected 28 days after the second AZD1222 dose. Receptors originate from an adult who received the AZD1222 COVID-19 vaccine. CDR3s include the opening cysteine and the closing phenylalanine or tryptophan. A D gene is named only where the DNA matches it firmly. Where a row states a size, it is once, few, many or the class of an expanded clone; other rows omit it.

>TRBJ1-2|.|TRBV4-3|.
TGCGCCAGCAGCCAAGTAAAGAACCCAAGAGACTATGGCTACACCTTC
CASSQVKNPRDYGYTF
>TRBJ2-2|.|TRBV19|.
TGTGCCAGTATCGAGGTGGCCGAGGGAAACACCGGGGAGCTGTTTTTT
CASIEVAEGNTGELFF
>TRBJ1-2|.|TRBV7-2|.
TGTGCCAGCAGCTTAGGGAGCCTGGTTGGCTACACCTTC
CASSLGSLVGYTF
>TRBJ2-3|.|TRBV6-6|.
TGTGCCAGCAGTTACGAACACAACACAGATACGCAGTATTTT
CASSYEHNTDTQYF
>TRBJ1-2|.|TRBV4-3|.
TGCGCCAGCAGCCCAACAGGGATAGCTAACTATGGCTACACCTTC
CASSPTGIANYGYTF
>TRBJ2-7|.|TRBV7-2|TRBD2
TGTGCCAGCAGCCGCGGGGGGCAGTCCTACGAGCAGTACTTC
CASSRGGQSYEQYF
>TRBJ2-1|.|TRBV5-1|.
TGCGCCAGCAGCTTGGGGGACGGCCCATACAATGAGCAGTTCTTC
CASSLGDGPYNEQFF
>TRBJ1-1|.|TRBV7-9|.
TGTGCCAGCAGCTTGGAGGCAGGGTTGGGGAACACTGAAGCTTTCTTT
CASSLEAGLGNTEAFF
>TRBJ1-2|.|TRBV10-3|TRBD1
TGTGCCATCAGCGTTGTCGGACAGGGAAACTATGGCTACACCTTC
CAISVVGQGNYGYTF
>TRBJ2-1|.|TRBV5-1|.
TGCGCCAGCAGCTTGAGTTACAATGAGCAGTTCTTC
CASSLSYNEQFF
>TRBJ2-1|.|TRBV12-3/TRBV12-4|.
TGTGCCAGCAGCCAACGCGCTTCCAATGAGCAGTTCTTC
CASSQRASNEQFF
>TRBJ1-3|.|TRBV5-6|.
TGTGCCAGCAGCAGGGGATCAGGGACCATATATTTT
CASSRGSGTIYF
>TRBJ2-5|.|TRBV25-1|TRBD1
TGTGCCAGCAGTGGGGACAGGGGTCAAGAGACCCAGTACTTC
CASSGDRGQETQYF
>TRBJ2-3|few|TRBV18|TRBD2
TGTGCCAGCTCACCTCGTCGCGGTTTAGCGGGGGGTGCAGATACGCAGTATTTT
CASSPRRGLAGGADTQYF
>TRBJ1-5|.|TRBV6-5|.
TGTGCCAGCAGCTTTGACAGCTCCAATCAGCCCCAGCATTTT
CASSFDSSNQPQHF
>TRBJ1-5|.|TRBV7-2|TRBD1
TGTGCCAGCAGCTCCACAGGGGGTTACAGCAATCAGCCCCAGCATTTT
CASSSTGGYSNQPQHF
>TRBJ1-5|.|TRBV28|TRBD1
TGTGCCAGCAGTTCGCACCCCGACAGGGTTGGTCAGCCCCAGCATTTT
CASSSHPDRVGQPQHF
>TRBJ2-7|.|TRBV5-1|.
TGCGCCAGCAGCAGGGCCGGGACATCCACCTACGAGCAGTACTTC
CASSRAGTSTYEQYF
>TRBJ2-7|.|TRBV7-9|.
TGTGCCAGCAGCTTATCGGTTGGGCAGTACTTC
CASSLSVGQYF
>TRBJ1-1|.|TRBV7-6|.
TGTGCCAGCAGCTTAGGATATTCCAGCGACACTGAAGCTTTCTTT
CASSLGYSSDTEAFF
>TRBJ1-6|.|TRBV18|.
TGTGCCAGCTCACCACGGGGGAGCGGCTCCTATAATTCACCCCTCCACTTT
CASSPRGSGSYNSPLHF
>TRBJ1-2|.|TRBV6-5|TRBD1
TGTGCCAGCAGTTACTCCGGGACAGTCTTAAACTATGGCTACACCTTC
CASSYSGTVLNYGYTF
>TRBJ2-7|.|TRBV10-2|.
TGCGCCAGCAGTACGAGTTACGAGCAGTACTTC
CASSTSYEQYF
>TRBJ1-5|.|TRBV7-9|.
TGTGCCACCATGGTCCATCAGCCCCAGCATTTT
CATMVHQPQHF
>TRBJ1-1|.|TRBV28|.
TGTGCCAGCAGTGGAACCCCGGGGTGGGACCCAATTGAAGCTTTCTTT
CASSGTPGWDPIEAFF
>TRBJ2-5|once|TRBV6-1|TRBD2
TGTGCCAGCAGTGACCTAGCGGGGGGCCTTGAGACCCAGTACTTC
CASSDLAGGLETQYF
>TRBJ2-2|.|TRBV18|TRBD1
TGTGCCAGCTCACCCCCAGCAGGGGGGAACACCGGGGAGCTGTTTTTT
CASSPPAGGNTGELFF
>TRBJ2-1|.|TRBV5-1|TRBD1
TGCGCCAGCAGCTTCTGGACAGGGGGCCCCTACAATGAGCAGTTCTTC
CASSFWTGGPYNEQFF
>TRBJ2-1|.|TRBV5-1|TRBD1
TGCGCCAGCAGCTTGGAGGGACAGGGCTACAATGAGCAGTTCTTC
CASSLEGQGYNEQFF
>TRBJ2-6|.|TRBV27|TRBD1
TGTGCCAGCAGTCCCAGACAGGGGCAGGGCTCTGGGGCCAACGTCCTGACTTTC
CASSPRQGQGSGANVLTF
>TRBJ1-1|.|TRBV19|TRBD1
TGTGCCAGTAAAGACAGGGGCTGGAACACTGAAGCTTTCTTT
CASKDRGWNTEAFF
>TRBJ2-1|.|TRBV25-1|.
TGTGCCAGCAGTGAATATCTAGGACACGGACAGTTCTTC
CASSEYLGHGQFF
>TRBJ2-2|few|TRBV27|.
TGTGCCAGCAGTTTATGGGTCACCGGGGAGCTGTTTTTT
CASSLWVTGELFF
>TRBJ1-1|.|TRBV9|.
TGTGCCAGCAGCCCCCAGCCAGACGGGATTCTGGCTGAAGCTTTCTTT
CASSPQPDGILAEAFF
>TRBJ2-2|.|TRBV15|.
TGTGCCACCAGAGCCCGGGGTCTATGGACCGGGGAGCTGTTTTTT
CATRARGLWTGELFF
>TRBJ2-7|once|TRBV18|.
TGTGCCAGCTCACCCCCCGTTGGGCGGTACGAGCAGTACTTC
CASSPPVGRYEQYF
>TRBJ1-5|.|TRBV2|.
TGTGCCAGCAGTGAAGCGCGATGGCAGCCCCAGCATTTT
CASSEARWQPQHF
>TRBJ2-5|.|TRBV29-1|TRBD2
TGCAGCGTCCAGACGGGAGGGGAGACCCAGTACTTC
CSVQTGGETQYF
>TRBJ1-2|once|TRBV21-1|.
TGTGCCAGCAGCAAATCTCCAGGGGACTATGGCTACACCTTC
CASSKSPGDYGYTF
>TRBJ2-1|.|TRBV19|.
TGTGCCAGTAGTATTTTCGGTCGGGCCTACAATGAGCAGTTCTTC
CASSIFGRAYNEQFF
>TRBJ2-1|.|TRBV27|.
TGTGCCAGCAGTCCAGATCAGGGAGCCTACAATGAGCAGTTCTTC
CASSPDQGAYNEQFF
>TRBJ2-7|.|TRBV28|TRBD2
TGTGCCAGCAGAACCACGGCTAGCGGGCGATCCTACGAGCAGTACTTC
CASRTTASGRSYEQYF
>TRBJ2-2|many|TRBV12-3/TRBV12-4|.
TGTGCCAGCAGTTTTCACACCGGGGAGCTGTTTTTT
CASSFHTGELFF
>TRBJ2-1|few|TRBV7-3|TRBD1
TGTGCCAGCAGCTTCGCAGGGACAGGAGAGCAGTTCTTC
CASSFAGTGEQFF
>TRBJ1-1|once|TRBV5-4|.
TGTGCCAGCAGCATGGACATTGGCACTGAAGCTTTCTTT
CASSMDIGTEAFF
>TRBJ1-6|.|TRBV6-5|.
TGTGCCAGCAGTTACTCGAAGGGGCCTTCACCCCTCCACTTT
CASSYSKGPSPLHF
>TRBJ1-4|.|TRBV6-5|TRBD1
TGTGCCAGCAGCCCACAGGGGAATACGCTTCTTTTT
CASSPQGNTLLF
>TRBJ1-2|few|TRBV18|TRBD1
TGTGCCAGCTCACCTCGACAGGGGGCGATGAACTATGGCTACACCTTC
CASSPRQGAMNYGYTF
>TRBJ2-3|.|TRBV5-1|TRBD2
TGCGCCAGCAGCTCACTAGCGGGCGATTGGACGGGAAGGAATACGCAGTATTTT
CASSSLAGDWTGRNTQYF
>TRBJ1-6|many|TRBV4-2|TRBD1
TGTGCCAGCAGCCAAGACGAAGGGACAGGAAACTCACCCCTCCACTTT
CASSQDEGTGNSPLHF
>TRBJ2-7|once|TRBV6-2/TRBV6-3|.
TGTGCCAGCAGTTACTCGATTTTTGAGGTCACCTACGAGCAGTACTTC
CASSYSIFEVTYEQYF
>TRBJ1-1|.|TRBV19|.
TGTGCCAGTAGTATAGGTGGTTCTAACACTGAAGCTTTCTTT
CASSIGGSNTEAFF
>TRBJ1-2|.|TRBV19|.
TGTGCCAGTAGTGGGAACAGCCGCCCCTATGGCTACACCTTC
CASSGNSRPYGYTF
>TRBJ2-1|.|TRBV5-8|TRBD2
TGTGCCAGCAGCTTGGGGAGAGGGACTAGCGTTCAGTTCTTC
CASSLGRGTSVQFF
>TRBJ1-6|.|TRBV10-3|.
TGTGCCATCAGTGAGGCCGGATCGTCCGGTTCACCCCTCCACTTT
CAISEAGSSGSPLHF
>TRBJ1-1|.|TRBV29-1|TRBD1
TGCAGCGTTACCGGGACAGGGGGGGTCGGCGCTGAAGCTTTCTTT
CSVTGTGGVGAEAFF